This T cell receptor (beta chain) was captured by sequencing in a study of blood T cell repertoires in COVID-19. Adults between roughly 18 and 90 years of age took part from fewer than 30 US areas. Participant-reported clinical history was the basis for cohort assignment. Those designated as exposed participants met a COVID-19 case within 2 weeks before study entry. V was clipped by 2 bases and J by 5 bases, with 24 bases between them. The CDR3 totals 18 residues. Per germline, CDR1 MDHEN and CDR2 SYDVKM. Original processing methods: Amplified reference gene primers provided the basis for estimating nucleated cell counts. The method was immunoSEQ multiplex PCR; TCRdb's version includes in-frame clones alone and lacks a portion of them. V and J calls and clone size follow that table, whereas D and trimming were derived from the DNA. The sample consists of about 240,000 clones, 83% of them appearing once.

V gene TRBV28 combines with J gene TRBJ1-1, with D possibly being TRBD1 (5 bases). The source material was PBMCs or T cells enriched from blood (not recorded which). The sequence derives from a woman aged 40 to 50 who had been exposed to COVID-19. The CDR3 DNA is TGTGCCAGCAGTTTAGACACCCGGACGAGGGGACTGTGGACTGAAGCTTTCTTT. Translating it yields CASSLDTRTRGLWTEAFF.